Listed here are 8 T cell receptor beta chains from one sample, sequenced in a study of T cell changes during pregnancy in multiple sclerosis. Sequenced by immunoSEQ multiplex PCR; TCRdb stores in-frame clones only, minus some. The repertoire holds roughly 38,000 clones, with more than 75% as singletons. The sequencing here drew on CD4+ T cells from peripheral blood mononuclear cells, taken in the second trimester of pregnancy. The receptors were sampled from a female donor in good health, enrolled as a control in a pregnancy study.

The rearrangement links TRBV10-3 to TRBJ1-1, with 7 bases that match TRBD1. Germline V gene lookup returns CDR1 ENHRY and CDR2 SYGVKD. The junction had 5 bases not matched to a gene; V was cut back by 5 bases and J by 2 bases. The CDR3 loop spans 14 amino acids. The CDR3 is CAISRTGANTEAFF. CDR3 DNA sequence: TGTGCCATCAGTCGTACAGGGGCAAACACTGAAGCTTTCTTT.

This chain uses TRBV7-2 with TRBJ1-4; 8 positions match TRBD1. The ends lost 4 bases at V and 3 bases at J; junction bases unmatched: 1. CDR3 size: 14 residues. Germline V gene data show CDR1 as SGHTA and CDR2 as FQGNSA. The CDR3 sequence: CASSSTGANEKLFF. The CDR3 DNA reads TGTGCCAGCAGCTCGACAGGGGCTAATGAAAAACTGTTTTTT.

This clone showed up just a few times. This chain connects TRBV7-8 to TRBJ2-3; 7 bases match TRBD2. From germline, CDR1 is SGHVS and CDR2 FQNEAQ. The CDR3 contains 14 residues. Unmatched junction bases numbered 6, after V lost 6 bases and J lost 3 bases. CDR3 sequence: CASSVRGETDTQYF. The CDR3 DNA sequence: TGTGCCAGCAGTGTTCGGGGGGAAACAGATACGCAGTATTTT. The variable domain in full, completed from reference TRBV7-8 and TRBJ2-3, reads GAGVSQSPRYKVAKRGQDVALRCDPISGHVSLFWYQQALGQGPEFLTYFQNEAQLDKSGLPSDRFFAERPEGSVSTLKIQRTQQEDSAVYLCASSVRGETDTQYFGPGTRLTVL.

CDR3 loop: CASSPGTGVVGYTF. DNA for the CDR3: TGTGCCAGCAGCCCCGGGACAGGGGTAGTAGGCTACACCTTC. This rearrangement joins TRBV6-6 to TRBJ1-2; 10 bases line up with TRBD1. This CDR3 spans 14 amino acids. CDR1 is MNHNY and CDR2 is SVGAGI in the germline V gene (reference sequence). With 6 bases clipped from V and 8 bases from J, the junction kept 9 bases outside the gene matches.

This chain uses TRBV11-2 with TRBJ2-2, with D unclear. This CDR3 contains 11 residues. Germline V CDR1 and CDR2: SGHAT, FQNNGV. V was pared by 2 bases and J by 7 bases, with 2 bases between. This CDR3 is CASSLYGELFF. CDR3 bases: TGTGCCAGCAGCTTATACGGGGAGCTGTTTTTT. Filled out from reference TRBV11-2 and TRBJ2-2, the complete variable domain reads EAGVAQSPRYKIIEKRQSVAFWCNPISGHATLYWYQQILGQGPKLLIQFQNNGVVDDSQLPKDRFSAERLKGVDSTLKIQPAKLEDSAVYLCASSLYGELFFGEGSRLTVL.

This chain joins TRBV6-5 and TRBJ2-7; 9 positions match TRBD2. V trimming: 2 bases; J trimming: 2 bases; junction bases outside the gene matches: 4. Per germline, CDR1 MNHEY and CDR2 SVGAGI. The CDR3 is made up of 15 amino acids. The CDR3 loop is CASSYDGGGAYEQYF. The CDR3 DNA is TGTGCCAGCAGTTACGATGGCGGGGGGGCCTACGAGCAGTACTTC.

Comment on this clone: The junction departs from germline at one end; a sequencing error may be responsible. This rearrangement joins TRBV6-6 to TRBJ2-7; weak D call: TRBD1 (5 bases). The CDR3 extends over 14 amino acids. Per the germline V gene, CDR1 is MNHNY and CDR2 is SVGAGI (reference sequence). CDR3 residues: CASSYDPLQGLLAF. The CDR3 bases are TGTGCCAGCAGTTATGATCCGCTCCAGGGATTATTGGCATTC.

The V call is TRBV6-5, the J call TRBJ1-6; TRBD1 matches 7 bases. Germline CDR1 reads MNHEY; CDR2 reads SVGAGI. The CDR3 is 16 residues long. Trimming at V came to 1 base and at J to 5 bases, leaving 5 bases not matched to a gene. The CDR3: CASSYLGQLNNSPLHF. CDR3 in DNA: TGTGCCAGCAGTTACTTGGGACAGCTCAATAATTCACCCCTCCACTTT.